The sequence of this T cell receptor beta chain was determined in a study of blood T cell repertoires in COVID-19. Clones were read by immunoSEQ multiplex PCR, and TCRdb kept only the in-frame ones, dropping some. This table holds about 250,000 clones, 75% to 90% found once. Germline CDR1 ENHRY, CDR2 SYGVKD. With V trimmed by 4 bases and J by 2 bases, 7 bases remained unmatched. The CDR3 is made up of 16 amino acids. This receptor was identified in a woman aged 18-29 years who had recovered from COVID-19. The chain carries TRBV10-3 and TRBJ2-5, with 10 bases identical to TRBD2. The sequencing input was PBMCs or T cells enriched from blood (not recorded which). CDR3 protein: CAISVIAGGIQETQYF. The CDR3 nucleotides are TGTGCCATCAGTGTCATAGCGGGGGGAATACAAGAGACCCAGTACTTC.